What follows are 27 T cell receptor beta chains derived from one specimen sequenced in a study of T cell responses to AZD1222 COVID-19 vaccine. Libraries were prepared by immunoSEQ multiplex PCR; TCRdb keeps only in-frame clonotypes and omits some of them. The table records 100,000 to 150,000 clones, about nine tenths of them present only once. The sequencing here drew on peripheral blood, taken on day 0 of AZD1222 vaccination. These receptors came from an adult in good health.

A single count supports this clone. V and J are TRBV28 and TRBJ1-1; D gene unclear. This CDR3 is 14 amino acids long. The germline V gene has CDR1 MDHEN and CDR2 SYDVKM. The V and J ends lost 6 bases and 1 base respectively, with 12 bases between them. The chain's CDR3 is CASSPPRQNTEAFF. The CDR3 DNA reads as TGTGCCAGCAGCCCCCCCCGACAGAACACTGAAGCTTTCTTT.

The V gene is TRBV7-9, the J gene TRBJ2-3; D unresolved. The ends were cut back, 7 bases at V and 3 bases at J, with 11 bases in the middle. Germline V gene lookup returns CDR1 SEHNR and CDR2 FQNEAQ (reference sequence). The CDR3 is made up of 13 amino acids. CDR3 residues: CASKGPATDTQYF. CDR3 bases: TGTGCCAGCAAAGGGCCTGCGACAGATACGCAGTATTTT.

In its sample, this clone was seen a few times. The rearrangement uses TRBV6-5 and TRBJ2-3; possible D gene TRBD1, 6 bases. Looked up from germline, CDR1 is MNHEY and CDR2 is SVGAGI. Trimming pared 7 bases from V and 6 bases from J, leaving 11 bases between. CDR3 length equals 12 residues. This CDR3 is CASTTGRDTQYF. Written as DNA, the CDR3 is TGTGCCAGCACGACAGGACGGGATACGCAGTATTTT.

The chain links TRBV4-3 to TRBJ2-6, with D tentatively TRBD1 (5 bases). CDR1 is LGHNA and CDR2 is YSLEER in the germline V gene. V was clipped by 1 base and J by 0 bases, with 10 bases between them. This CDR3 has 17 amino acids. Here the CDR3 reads CASSQGIQGSGANVLTF. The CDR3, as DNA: TGCGCCAGCAGCCAAGGGATCCAGGGCTCTGGGGCCAACGTCCTGACTTTC.

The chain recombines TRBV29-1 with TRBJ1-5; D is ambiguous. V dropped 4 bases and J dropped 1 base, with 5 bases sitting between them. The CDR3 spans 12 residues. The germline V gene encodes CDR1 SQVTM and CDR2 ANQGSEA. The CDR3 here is CSVGGSNQPQHF. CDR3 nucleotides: TGCAGCGTTGGAGGGAGCAATCAGCCCCAGCATTTT.

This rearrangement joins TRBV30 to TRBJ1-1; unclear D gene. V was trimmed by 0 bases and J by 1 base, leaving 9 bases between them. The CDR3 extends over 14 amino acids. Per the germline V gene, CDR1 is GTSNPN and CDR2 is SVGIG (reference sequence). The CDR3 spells CAWSVLGGNTEAFF. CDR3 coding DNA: TGTGCCTGGAGTGTACTAGGAGGGAACACTGAAGCTTTCTTT.

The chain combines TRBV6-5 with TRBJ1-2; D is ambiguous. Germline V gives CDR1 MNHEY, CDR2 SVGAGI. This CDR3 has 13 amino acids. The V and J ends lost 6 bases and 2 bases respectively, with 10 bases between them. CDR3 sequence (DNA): TGTGCCAGCAGCTCTGTTGGGAACTATGGCTACACCTTC. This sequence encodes CASSSVGNYGYTF.

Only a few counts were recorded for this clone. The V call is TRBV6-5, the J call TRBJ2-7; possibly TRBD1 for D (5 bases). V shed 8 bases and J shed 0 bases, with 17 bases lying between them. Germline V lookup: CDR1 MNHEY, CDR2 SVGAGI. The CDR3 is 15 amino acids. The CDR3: CASGISTDSSYEQYF. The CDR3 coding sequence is TGTGCCAGCGGGATCTCGACCGACAGCTCCTACGAGCAGTACTTC.

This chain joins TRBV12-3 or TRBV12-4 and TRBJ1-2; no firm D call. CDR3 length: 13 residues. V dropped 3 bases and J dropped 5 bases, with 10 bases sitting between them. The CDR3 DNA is TGTGCCAGCAGTTTTACGACGGCTTATGGCTACACCTTC. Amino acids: CASSFTTAYGYTF.

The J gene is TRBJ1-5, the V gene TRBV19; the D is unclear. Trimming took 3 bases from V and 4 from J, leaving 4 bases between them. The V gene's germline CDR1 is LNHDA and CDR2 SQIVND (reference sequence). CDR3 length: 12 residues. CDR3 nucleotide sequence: TGTGCCAGTAGTATTAGGAATCAGCCCCAGCATTTT. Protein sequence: CASSIRNQPQHF.

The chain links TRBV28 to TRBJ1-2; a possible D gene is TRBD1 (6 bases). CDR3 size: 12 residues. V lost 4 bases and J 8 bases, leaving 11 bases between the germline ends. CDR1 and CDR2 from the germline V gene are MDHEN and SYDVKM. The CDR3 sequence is CASSSRGGGYTF. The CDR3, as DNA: TGTGCCAGCAGTTCCAGGGGAGGGGGCTACACCTTC.

The CDR3 coding sequence is TGTGCCAGCAGCCACGTATTGGGGGCGAGCAATCAGCCCCAGCATTTT. Its protein is CASSHVLGASNQPQHF. The chain couples TRBV4-2 to TRBJ1-5; weak D call: TRBD1 (6 bases). The CDR3 totals 16 residues. V lost 3 bases to trimming and J lost 1 base, with 13 bases between them. The germline V gene has CDR1 LGHNA and CDR2 YNFKEQ.

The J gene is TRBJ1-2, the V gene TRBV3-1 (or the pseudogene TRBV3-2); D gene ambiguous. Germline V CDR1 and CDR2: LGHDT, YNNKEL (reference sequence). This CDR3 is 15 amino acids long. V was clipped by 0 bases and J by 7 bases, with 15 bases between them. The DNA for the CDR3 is TGTGCCAGCAGCCAAGATACCCAGGCCGCTATTGGCTACACCTTC. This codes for CASSQDTQAAIGYTF.

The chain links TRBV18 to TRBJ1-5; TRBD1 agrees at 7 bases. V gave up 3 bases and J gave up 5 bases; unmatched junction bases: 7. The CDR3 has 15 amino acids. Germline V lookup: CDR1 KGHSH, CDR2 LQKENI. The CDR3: CASSPPDRLDQPQHF. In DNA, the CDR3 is TGTGCCAGCTCACCTCCGGACAGGTTGGATCAGCCCCAGCATTTT.

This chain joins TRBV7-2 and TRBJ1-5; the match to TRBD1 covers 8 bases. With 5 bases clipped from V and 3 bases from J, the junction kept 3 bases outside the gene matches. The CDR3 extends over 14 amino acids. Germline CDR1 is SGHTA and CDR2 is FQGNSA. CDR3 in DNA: TGTGCCAGCAGCCAGGACAGGGTCAATCAGCCCCAGCATTTT. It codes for CASSQDRVNQPQHF.

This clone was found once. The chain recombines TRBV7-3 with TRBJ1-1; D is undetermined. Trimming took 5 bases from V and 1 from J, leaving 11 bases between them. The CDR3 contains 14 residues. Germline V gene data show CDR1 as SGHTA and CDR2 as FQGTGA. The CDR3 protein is CASSPTRGNTEAFF. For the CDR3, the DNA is TGTGCCAGCAGCCCAACGCGAGGGAACACTGAAGCTTTCTTT.

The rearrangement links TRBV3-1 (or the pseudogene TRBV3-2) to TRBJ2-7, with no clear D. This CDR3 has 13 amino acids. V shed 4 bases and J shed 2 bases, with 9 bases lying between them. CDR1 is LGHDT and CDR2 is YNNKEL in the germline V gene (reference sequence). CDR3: CASSPDLAYEQYF. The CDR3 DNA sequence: TGTGCCAGCAGCCCCGACCTAGCCTACGAGCAGTACTTC.

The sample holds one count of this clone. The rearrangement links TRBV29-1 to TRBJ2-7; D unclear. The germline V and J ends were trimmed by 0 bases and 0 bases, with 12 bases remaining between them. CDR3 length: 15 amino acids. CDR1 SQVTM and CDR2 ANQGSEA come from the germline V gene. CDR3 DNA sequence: TGCAGCGTTGAAGATATTCGCGGTAGCTCCTACGAGCAGTACTTC. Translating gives CSVEDIRGSSYEQYF.

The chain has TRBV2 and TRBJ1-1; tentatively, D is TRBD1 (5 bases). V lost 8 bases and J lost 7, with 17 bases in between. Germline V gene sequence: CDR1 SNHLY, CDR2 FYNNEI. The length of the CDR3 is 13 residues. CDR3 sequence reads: CASSLERGGEAFF. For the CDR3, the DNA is TGTGCCAGCTCCCTTGAAAGGGGAGGTGAAGCTTTCTTT.

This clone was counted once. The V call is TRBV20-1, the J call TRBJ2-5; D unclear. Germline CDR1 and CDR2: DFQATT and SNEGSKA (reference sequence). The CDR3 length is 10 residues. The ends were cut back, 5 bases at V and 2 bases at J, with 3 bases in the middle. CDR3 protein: CSALQETQYF. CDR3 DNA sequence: TGCAGTGCTCTTCAAGAGACCCAGTACTTC.

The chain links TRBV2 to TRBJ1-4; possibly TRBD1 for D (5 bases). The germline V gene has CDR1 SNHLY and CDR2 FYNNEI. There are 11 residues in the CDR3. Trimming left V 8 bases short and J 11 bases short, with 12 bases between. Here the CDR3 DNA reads TGTGCCAGCGGCAGGGTAGGGAAACTGTTTTTT. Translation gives CASGRVGKLFF.

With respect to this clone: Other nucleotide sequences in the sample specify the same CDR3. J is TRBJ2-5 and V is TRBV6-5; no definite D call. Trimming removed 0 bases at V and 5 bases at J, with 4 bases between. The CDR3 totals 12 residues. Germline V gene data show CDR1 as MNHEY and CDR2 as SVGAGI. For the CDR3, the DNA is TGTGCCAGCAGTTACTCGGGGGAGACCCAGTACTTC. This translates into CASSYSGETQYF.

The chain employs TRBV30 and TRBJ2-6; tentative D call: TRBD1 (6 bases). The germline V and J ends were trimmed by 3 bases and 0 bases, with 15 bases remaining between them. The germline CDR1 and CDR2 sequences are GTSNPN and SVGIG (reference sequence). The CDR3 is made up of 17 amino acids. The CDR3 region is CAWRRGRGRSGANVLTF. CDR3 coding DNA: TGTGCCTGGAGAAGGGGCAGGGGACGCTCTGGGGCCAACGTCCTGACTTTC.

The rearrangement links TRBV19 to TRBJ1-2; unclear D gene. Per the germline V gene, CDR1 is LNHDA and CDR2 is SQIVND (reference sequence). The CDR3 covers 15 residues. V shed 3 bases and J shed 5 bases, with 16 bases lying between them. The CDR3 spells CASSITAGENYGYTF. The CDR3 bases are TGTGCCAGTAGTATCACTGCAGGAGAGAATTATGGCTACACCTTC. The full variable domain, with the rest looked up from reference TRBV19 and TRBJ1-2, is DGGITQSPKYLFRKEGQNVTLSCEQNLNHDAMYWYRQDPGQGLRLIYYSQIVNDFQKGDIAEGYSVSREKKESFPLTVTSAQKNPTAFYLCASSITAGENYGYTFGSGTRLTVV.

The DNA for the CDR3 is TGTGCCATCAGTGAGGGGATAGTGGGGACAGGGTATGGCTACACCTTC. Translating it yields CAISEGIVGTGYGYTF. The chain uses TRBV10-3 and TRBJ1-2; 9 positions agree with TRBD1. Germline lookup yields CDR1 ENHRY and CDR2 SYGVKD. The CDR3 length is 16 residues. The ends lost 2 bases at V and 5 bases at J; junction bases unmatched: 9.

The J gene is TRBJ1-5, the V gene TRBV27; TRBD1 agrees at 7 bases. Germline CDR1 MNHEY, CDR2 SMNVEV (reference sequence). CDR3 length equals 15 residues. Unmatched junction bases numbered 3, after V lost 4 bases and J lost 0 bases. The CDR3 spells CASSWTGDSNQPQHF. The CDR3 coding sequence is TGTGCCAGCAGTTGGACAGGAGATAGCAATCAGCCCCAGCATTTT.

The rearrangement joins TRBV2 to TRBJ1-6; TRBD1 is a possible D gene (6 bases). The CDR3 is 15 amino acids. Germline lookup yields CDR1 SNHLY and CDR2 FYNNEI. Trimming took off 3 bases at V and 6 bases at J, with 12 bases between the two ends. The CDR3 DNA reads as TGTGCCAGCAGTGAGGGGGCGGGGCTTAATTCACCCCTCCACTTT. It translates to CASSEGAGLNSPLHF.